This T cell receptor (beta chain) comes out of a study of blood T cell repertoires in COVID-19. Study in general: There were acute and convalescent COVID-19 samples, and they came from the United States, Italy and Spain.

TCRdb's copy holds only in-frame clones and misses some; the assay was immunoSEQ multiplex PCR. The sample carries roughly 350,000 clones, 92% recorded once. Cohort allocation depended upon clinical history that participants reported. Before being deemed recovered, Cohort 3 donors had two negative PCRs, clearance, or symptom resolution. The V gene's germline CDR1 is LNHDA and CDR2 SQIVND (reference sequence). The junction had 6 bases not matched to a gene; V was cut back by 3 bases and J by 0 bases. The CDR3 extends over 16 amino acids. The receptor was isolated from a woman aged 25 to 45 who had recovered from COVID-19. Sequencing used PBMCs or T cells enriched from blood (not recorded which). This chain connects TRBV19 to TRBJ1-1; TRBD1 aligns across 8 bases. The CDR3 spells CASSIAGGGMNTEAFF. The CDR3 DNA reads as TGTGCCAGTAGTATCGCAGGGGGCGGGATGAACACTGAAGCTTTCTTT.